The entry below describes one TCR beta chain. As yet, its antigen is unknown. A much larger clone lies one base from this, so it may be a read error. This entry belongs to a study of T cells in Graves' hyperthyroidism and ophthalmopathy. Study-wide results and limits: Blood also contained most expanded thyroid clonotypes above 0.001.

TCR beta CDR3 region amplification was performed from RNA transcripts. When the TCR CDR3 underwent first-round RT-PCR, the HTBI primer set was used. TCRdb reanalysed the multiplex PCR reads using MiXCR and keeps one entry per CDR3 protein. Here the sample spans about 610,000 distinct CDR3 sequences, just over 45% being singletons. This CDR3 is built from 18 residues. Germline V lookup: CDR1 MRHNA, CDR2 SNTAGT. The sequenced sample was peripheral blood or thyroid tissue (not recorded which). The receptor was isolated from a woman between 18 and 29 years old with Graves' hyperthyroidism. This chain uses TRBV6-4 with TRBJ2-6, with D maybe TRBD1 (5 bases). CDR3 residues: CASSDSAASYSGANVPTF. CDR3 nucleotide sequence: TGTGCCAGCAGTGACTCGGCGGCCTCCTACTCTGGGGCCAACGTCCCGACTTTC.